This T cell receptor beta chain was captured in a study of cytomegalovirus exposure and HLA in healthy donors. This clone has more than one count but fewer than ten. PCR employed 60 Vbeta and 13 Jbeta primers. TCRdb's copy holds only in-frame clones and misses some; the assay was immunoSEQ multiplex PCR. The sample has roughly 130,000 clones, 8.5% seen once. The CDR3 loop spans 15 amino acids. Per the germline V gene, CDR1 is SGHVS and CDR2 is FNYEAQ. V gave up 1 base and J gave up 2 bases, with 8 bases separating them. The rearrangement uses TRBV7-6 and TRBJ1-4; a possible D gene is TRBD1 (5 bases). The sequence was obtained from a middle-aged man in good health and CMV-seronegative. The sequenced sample consisted of PBMCs. The CDR3 sequence is CASSLGTLTNEKLFF. The CDR3 bases are TGTGCCAGCAGCTTAGGGACACTTACTAATGAAAAACTGTTTTTT.